This TCR beta chain was documented in a study of T cells in tuberculosis. Cells were sorted from thawed PBMC rested overnight and stained with GMM-loaded CD1B tetramer, viability dye and anti-CD3. CD1B tetramers were loaded with Rhodococcus equi-derived C32 glucose monomycolate. Clones were sequenced by immunoSEQ multiplex PCR, and TCRdb holds only the in-frame ones, with some missing. This table holds nearly 60,000 clones, 88% found once. The germline V and J ends were trimmed by 5 bases and 0 bases, with 14 bases remaining between them. The CDR3 totals 16 residues. CDR1 is MDHEN and CDR2 is SYDVKM in the germline V gene.

The sample consisted of CD1b-GMM tetramer-negative cells sorted from PBMCs. The chain recombines TRBV28 with TRBJ1-5; D possibly corresponds to TRBD1 (6 bases). The sequence came from an adult woman with latent tuberculosis. The CDR3 region has the DNA TGTGCCAGCAGTGGCCGACAGGTACATAGCAATCAGCCCCAGCATTTT. It codes for CASSGRQVHSNQPQHF.